A selection of T cell receptor beta chains follows, all from one sample in a study of shared clonotypes between healthy human individuals. The data were produced by immunoSEQ multiplex PCR, yet TCRdb's version contains in-frame clones alone and is incomplete. The sample lists around 550,000 clones; approximately 95% were seen once. The sequencing input was naive CD8+ T cells sorted from blood. The source is a woman in her twenties or thirties in good health. CDR3s include the opening cysteine and the closing phenylalanine or tryptophan. D genes are given only for firm matches. Expanded clones get a size class; other rows say once, few or many, or leave the size out.

D | J | size | V | CDR3 | DNA
- | TRBJ2-7 | - | TRBV13 | CASSFDSRPYEQYF | TGTGCCAGCAGCTTTGACTCACGACCTTACGAGCAGTACTTC
TRBD1 | TRBJ1-2 | - | TRBV2 | CASSEYLTGVYGYTF | TGTGCCAGCAGTGAATATTTGACAGGGGTTTATGGCTACACCTTC
TRBD2 | TRBJ2-1 | - | TRBV5-1 | CASSLEGRDEQFF | TGCGCCAGCAGCTTGGAGGGGAGGGATGAGCAGTTCTTC
TRBD2 | TRBJ2-7 | - | TRBV27 | CASRLSGKTYEQYF | TGTGCCAGCAGACTAAGCGGGAAGACCTACGAGCAGTACTTC
TRBD2 | TRBJ2-3 | - | TRBV30 | CAWPRLAGSTDTQYF | TGTGCCTGGCCAAGACTAGCGGGAAGCACAGATACGCAGTATTTT
- | TRBJ1-1 | - | TRBV28 | CASRLMNTEAFF | TGTGCCAGCAGGTTAATGAACACTGAAGCTTTCTTT
TRBD2 | TRBJ2-7 | - | TRBV7-3 | CASSLNIAGIYEQYF | TGTGCCAGCAGCTTAAACATAGCGGGAATCTACGAGCAGTACTTC
- | TRBJ1-5 | - | TRBV27 | CASSPYSNNQPQHF | TGTGCCAGCAGTCCTTACTCGAACAATCAGCCCCAGCATTTT
- | TRBJ1-1 | - | TRBV5-6 | CASREAGLGGAEAFF | TGTGCCAGCAGGGAGGCAGGGTTGGGCGGCGCTGAAGCTTTCTTT
- | TRBJ2-5 | - | TRBV5-4 | CASSSVGEQYF | TGTGCCAGCAGCTCCGTTGGGGAGCAGTACTTC
- | TRBJ2-7 | once | TRBV10-3 | CAISEPPWYEQYF | TGTGCCATCAGTGAGCCCCCCTGGTACGAGCAGTACTTC
- | TRBJ2-7 | - | TRBV2 | CASSEMASLPYEQYF | TGTGCCAGCAGTGAAATGGCTAGCTTGCCCTACGAGCAGTACTTC
TRBD2 | TRBJ2-7 | - | TRBV5-4 | CASSLDLAGPPYEQYF | TGTGCCAGCAGCTTGGACCTAGCGGGACCCCCCTACGAGCAGTACTTC
- | TRBJ2-2 | - | TRBV27 | CASRPGALGELFF | TGTGCCAGCAGACCAGGGGCTCTAGGGGAGCTGTTTTTT
TRBD2 | TRBJ2-1 | - | TRBV5-1 | CASRAGRSGYNEQFF | TGCGCCAGCAGAGCCGGGAGGTCTGGGTACAATGAGCAGTTCTTC
TRBD1 | TRBJ1-1 | - | TRBV11-2 | CASSLGPGTGAPEAFF | TGTGCCAGCAGCTTAGGACCCGGGACAGGGGCCCCTGAAGCTTTCTTT
TRBD2 | TRBJ2-1 | - | TRBV9 | CASGRGGVEQFF | TGTGCCAGCGGGAGGGGAGGTGTTGAGCAGTTCTTC
TRBD2 | TRBJ2-3 | - | TRBV30 | CAWRYLAGGDTQYF | TGTGCCTGGAGGTACCTAGCGGGAGGGGATACGCAGTATTTT
- | TRBJ2-3 | - | TRBV13 | CASAGGLGADTQYF | TGTGCCAGCGCAGGAGGGCTCGGAGCAGATACGCAGTATTTT
- | TRBJ2-5 | - | TRBV28 | CASSSRGHQETQYF | TGTGCCAGCAGTTCCAGGGGACATCAAGAGACCCAGTACTTC